The T cell receptor (beta chain) under discussion was sequenced for a study of vaccination and CD4 T cells after COVID-19. At the level of the study: Post-vaccination samples were procured at a median of approximately 72 days following dose two (range 14 to 241). Overlapping SARS-CoV-2, HCoV-NL63, HCoV-OC43 and HCoV-229E spike peptides stimulated the cells.

With the Oncomine TCR Beta short-read assay, DNA from cultured CD4+ T cells was sequenced. Scientists extracted genomic DNA from CD4+ T cells grown in culture. MiXCR, applied by TCRdb to the PCR reads, yields one record per CDR3 protein. The table has about 9,000 distinct CDR3 sequences, over 25% seen once; the top ten hold about 10%. Points on this clonotype: Its specificity is unknown.

The treatment: roughly ten-day PBMC culture with coronavirus spike peptide pools or control peptides (ViraFEST assay). The unexposed donor gave CD4+ T cells before the COVID-19 pandemic (2011-2018). Antigen-specific T cell expansion with peptide pools preceded TCR sequencing in the ViraFEST approach. V was clipped by 2 bases and J by 5 bases, with 22 bases between them. The CDR3 runs to 17 residues. CDR1 is SGHKS and CDR2 is YYEKEE in the germline V gene (reference sequence). The sequencing sample was made of CD4+ T cells from blood, cultured in vitro. This sequence originates from a human donor in good health. This chain joins TRBV5-5 and TRBJ2-5; a weak D match, TRBD1 (6 bases). The CDR3 loop is CASSLNPSSHQGETQYF. As DNA, the CDR3 is TGTGCCAGCAGCTTAAACCCTAGCTCACACCAGGGGGAGACCCAGTACTTC.